The 9 T cell receptor beta chains reported below all come from one sample, sequenced in a study of CD8+ T cells in alopecia areata. Indicated treatment: oral pan-JAK inhibitor, 5-10 mg twice daily. RNA extraction was followed by reverse transcription into cDNA, which acted as the sequencing template. Profiled with immunoSEQ multiplex PCR; TCRdb holds only in-frame clones, not every one. The repertoire holds 80,000 to 95,000 clones, around 47% seen once, with roughly a sixth in the top ten. The specimen comprised CD8+ T cells sorted from blood, sampled at week 24, from a patient treated with tofacitinib. Receptor source: a human donor with alopecia areata.

This clone was recorded a few times. V is TRBV5-1 and J is TRBJ2-1; D is perhaps TRBD2 (6 bases). V was pared by 3 bases and J by 0 bases, with 7 bases between. The CDR3 is 14 amino acids. Germline V gives CDR1 SGHRS, CDR2 YFSETQ. The CDR3 nucleotides read TGCGCCAGCAGCTGGGGGGTCTCCTACAATGAGCAGTTCTTC. Its translation is CASSWGVSYNEQFF.

V and J are TRBV5-1 and TRBJ1-5; 12 positions agree with TRBD1. Germline loops: CDR1 SGHRS, CDR2 YFSETQ. With V trimmed by 4 bases and J by 3 bases, 5 bases remained unmatched. CDR3 length: 16 amino acids. The CDR3 sequence is CASSTGTGGFNQPQHF. The CDR3 DNA sequence: TGCGCCAGCAGCACAGGGACAGGGGGCTTCAATCAGCCCCAGCATTTT.

V gene TRBV2 combines with J gene TRBJ2-7, with D possibly being TRBD2 (6 bases). Trimming took off 6 bases at V and 7 bases at J, with 19 bases between the two ends. This CDR3 is 14 amino acids long. Germline CDR1 SNHLY, CDR2 FYNNEI. Here the CDR3 DNA reads TGTGCCAGCAGCGCCTTTAAGGGGACTCAGGAGCAGTACTTC. The encoded protein is CASSAFKGTQEQYF.

This chain uses TRBV11-1 with TRBJ2-7, with 9 bases lining up with TRBD2. CDR1 and CDR2 from the germline V gene are SGHAT and FQDESV (reference sequence). CDR3 size: 16 residues. Losses at the gene ends were 5 bases for V and 3 bases for J; bases not matched to a gene: 11. Here the CDR3 DNA reads TGTGCCAGCAGCAACCCTGGAGCTAGCGGGAACTACGAGCAGTACTTC. As protein: CASSNPGASGNYEQYF. The whole variable domain, filled in from reference TRBV11-1 and TRBJ2-7, reads EAEVAQSPRYKITEKSQAVAFWCDPISGHATLYWYRQILGQGPELLVQFQDESVVDDSQLPKDRFSAERLKGVDSTLKIQPAELGDSAMYLCASSNPGASGNYEQYFGPGTRLTVT.

As regards this clone: This same CDR3 is encoded by further DNA sequences in the sample. The V call is TRBV7-9, the J call TRBJ2-3; D is unresolved. In germline, CDR1 is SEHNR, CDR2 FQNEAQ (reference sequence). This CDR3 comprises 12 residues. V lost 3 bases and J 5 bases, leaving 6 bases between the germline ends. The CDR3 DNA reads TGTGCCAGCAGCTTCCCCCGAGATACGCAGTATTTT. Translation gives CASSFPRDTQYF.

There are a few counts of this clone. The chain has TRBV12-5 and TRBJ2-1, with a tentative D call TRBD1 (6 bases). The germline CDR1 and CDR2 sequences are LGHNT and FRNRAP. Trimming pared 1 base from V and 6 bases from J, leaving 7 bases between. This CDR3 spans 13 amino acids. CDR3 sequence (DNA): TGTGCTAGTGGTTTGGGAGGGGGCAATGAGCAGTTCTTC. This codes for CASGLGGGNEQFF.

This clone was detected a few times. This chain joins TRBV29-1 and TRBJ2-3; 12 nucleotides line up with TRBD2. V dropped 6 bases and J dropped 4; count of bases not matched to a gene: 8. Germline CDR1 is SQVTM and CDR2 is ANQGSEA. The CDR3 length is 15 residues. The CDR3: CSVLFGLAGSDTQYF. For the CDR3, the DNA is TGCAGCGTACTTTTTGGACTAGCGGGATCAGATACGCAGTATTTT.

This clone was detected a few times. The chain carries TRBV27 and TRBJ2-7; 9 nucleotides line up with TRBD2. The CDR3 loop spans 13 amino acids. Unmatched junction bases numbered 7, after V lost 8 bases and J lost 5 bases. Germline CDR1 reads MNHEY; CDR2 reads SMNVEV (reference sequence). This CDR3 reads CASGLAGFNEQYF. The CDR3 nucleotides are TGTGCCAGCGGGCTAGCGGGATTCAACGAGCAGTACTTC.

A few counts support this clone. The chain recombines TRBV29-1 with TRBJ1-2, with a weak D call TRBD1 (5 bases). The CDR3 spans 11 residues. The germline CDR1 and CDR2 sequences are SQVTM and ANQGSEA. Trimming shortened V by 2 bases and J by 8 bases, and 9 bases separated the two germline ends. CDR3 amino acids: CSVEQGGGYTF. DNA of the CDR3: TGCAGCGTTGAACAGGGTGGGGGCTACACCTTC.